The clone carrying this TCR beta chain was seen a few times. The V segment lost 3 bases and the J segment 6 bases; nucleotides outside the gene matches: 5. CDR1 is ENHRY, CDR2 SYGVKD, per germline. There are 14 residues in the CDR3. MiXCR, run by TCRdb on the PCR reads, gives a single entry per CDR3 protein. The sample has about half a million distinct CDR3 sequences, 20% to 25% seen once. These data come from a study of molecular identifiers for immune sequencing clone quantification. The receptor was derived from a human donor in good health. Some libraries in this study had Jurkat cell RNA spiked in. This chain links TRBV10-3 with TRBJ2-7; 10 nucleotides align to TRBD2. The sequenced sample consisted of naive CD8+ T cells from blood, with Jurkat cell RNA spiked in. Subset of the sample: FACS-sorted CD8+CD4-CCR7+CD45RA+ naive T cells. For the CDR3, the DNA is TGTGCCATCAGTGATGTGGGACTAGCGCTCGAGCAGTACTTC. Protein product: CAISDVGLALEQYF.